The 18 T cell receptor beta chains presented below share a single source sample, sequenced in a study of control samples from healthy donors and cancer patients. Profiled with immunoSEQ multiplex PCR; TCRdb holds only in-frame clones, not every one. The sample lists approximately 70,000 clones, roughly 90% occurring once. Sequences were obtained from PBMCs. Receptors originate from a man in his sixties with colorectal cancer.

The V and J genes are TRBV4-2 and TRBJ2-5; 8 bases map to TRBD2. The germline V gene encodes CDR1 LGHNA and CDR2 YNFKEQ. With 0 bases clipped from V and 4 bases from J, the junction kept 10 bases outside the gene matches. The CDR3 contains 17 residues. The CDR3 nucleotides read TGTGCCAGCAGCCAAGACCTCCGGGGGGGCAGGGGAGAGACCCAGTACTTC. Its translation: CASSQDLRGGRGETQYF.

The chain employs TRBV4-1 and TRBJ2-5; tentatively, D is TRBD1 or TRBD2 (5 bases each). Trimming shortened V by 4 bases and J by 1 base, and 10 bases separated the two germline ends. Germline loops: CDR1 MGHRA, CDR2 YSYEKL. The CDR3 loop spans 14 amino acids. The CDR3 spells CASSPLGVQETQYF. The CDR3 region has the DNA TGCGCCAGCAGCCCCCTGGGGGTCCAAGAGACCCAGTACTTC.

The chain is built from TRBV4-3 and TRBJ2-7; 7 nucleotides agree with TRBD1. V was pared by 3 bases and J by 7 bases, with 6 bases of the junction left unmatched. The CDR3 covers 13 residues. The germline gives CDR1 LGHNA, CDR2 YSLEER. The CDR3 coding sequence is TGCGCCAGCAGCCACCAGACAGGGAAAGAGCAGTACTTC. Translating it yields CASSHQTGKEQYF.

This rearrangement joins TRBV2 to TRBJ1-5; 8 nucleotides agree with TRBD1. This CDR3 spans 15 amino acids. The J segment lost 0 bases and the V segment lost 6 bases, leaving 4 bases of the junction unmatched. Germline V gene lookup returns CDR1 SNHLY and CDR2 FYNNEI. The CDR3 DNA sequence: TGTGCCAGCAGCGCCGGACAGGGTAGCAATCAGCCCCAGCATTTT. Its protein is CASSAGQGSNQPQHF.

V usage is TRBV4-1 and J usage is TRBJ1-4; D gene ambiguous. Germline CDR1 and CDR2: MGHRA and YSYEKL. The CDR3 is 15 residues long. V was cut by 8 bases and J by 8 bases, with 21 bases left in between. In nucleotides, the CDR3 is TGCGCCAGCGGAGGGAGTGCCGGTTTCGGGGAAAAACTGTTTTTT. This sequence encodes CASGGSAGFGEKLFF.

The chain links TRBV9 to TRBJ1-5; no firm D call. Trimming took 4 bases from V and 4 from J, leaving 15 bases between them. The CDR3 is 15 amino acids. Germline V gene lookup returns CDR1 SGDLS and CDR2 YYNGEE. The CDR3 loop is CASSSSGRINQPQHF. The CDR3 region has the DNA TGTGCCAGCAGCTCCTCCGGACGGATAAATCAGCCCCAGCATTTT.

The rearrangement links TRBV6-6 to TRBJ2-3; no firm D call. From germline, CDR1 is MNHNY and CDR2 SVGAGI (reference sequence). This CDR3 spans 14 amino acids. V lost 5 bases, J lost 6 bases, and 15 bases lay in between. DNA for the CDR3: TGTGCCAGCAGTCCCCAGCGCGACCGGGATACGCAGTATTTT. This gives the protein CASSPQRDRDTQYF.

The J gene is TRBJ1-1, the V gene TRBV18, with a weak D call TRBD1 (5 bases). The CDR3 extends over 16 amino acids. Trimming cost V 3 bases and J 1 base, with 15 bases left between them. CDR1 is KGHSH, CDR2 LQKENI, per germline. The DNA of the CDR3 is TGTGCCAGCTCACCTACTATAACAGGAGCGAACACTGAAGCTTTCTTT. This codes for CASSPTITGANTEAFF.

The CDR3 loop is CASSRKAGQISGEQYF. DNA for the CDR3: TGTGCCAGCAGCAGAAAGGCGGGACAGATATCTGGCGAGCAGTACTTC. V is TRBV7-2 and J is TRBJ2-7, with a weak D call TRBD1 (7 bases). The CDR3 runs 16 residues. Trimming took off 5 bases at V and 6 bases at J, with 23 bases between the two ends. Germline V CDR1 and CDR2: SGHTA, FQGNSA.

The chain uses TRBV3-1 (or the pseudogene TRBV3-2) and TRBJ2-7; D assignment may be TRBD1 or TRBD2 (5 bases each). This CDR3 comprises 14 residues. The V end was cut by 4 bases, the J end by 5 bases, with 15 bases between. CDR1 and CDR2 (germline): LGHDT, YNNKEL (reference sequence). Here the CDR3 reads CASSPSWGTHEQYF. CDR3 nucleotides: TGTGCCAGCAGCCCTAGCTGGGGGACGCACGAGCAGTACTTC.

V and J are TRBV14 and TRBJ2-7, with TRBD2 matching over 13 bases. Germline values: CDR1 SGHDN, CDR2 FVKESK. The CDR3 runs 15 residues. V was pared by 3 bases and J by 3 bases, with 2 bases of the junction left unmatched. CDR3 protein: CASSQGLAGFYEQYF. DNA for the CDR3: TGTGCCAGCAGCCAGGGACTAGCGGGGTTCTACGAGCAGTACTTC.

The V call is TRBV6-2 or TRBV6-3, the J call TRBJ1-5; tentatively, D is TRBD1 (6 bases). This CDR3 has 14 amino acids. Trimming took 5 bases from V and 7 from J, leaving 15 bases between them. CDR1 is MNHEY, CDR2 SVGEGT, per germline. The chain's CDR3 is CASSKEGGRQPQHF. DNA for the CDR3: TGTGCCAGCAGTAAAGAGGGGGGGCGACAGCCCCAGCATTTT.

The CDR3 region is CASSEAPGRYEQYF. Here the CDR3 DNA reads TGTGCCAGCAGTGAAGCCCCGGGTCGTTACGAGCAGTACTTC. This chain connects TRBV6-1 to TRBJ2-7; the D is unclear. The CDR3 sequence is 14 residues long. Germline V gene sequence: CDR1 MNHNS, CDR2 SASEGT. V was shortened by 0 bases and J by 4 bases, with 10 bases between the two germline ends.

The V call is TRBV27, the J call TRBJ2-5, with TRBD1 matching over 8 bases. The germline gives CDR1 MNHEY, CDR2 SMNVEV (reference sequence). The CDR3 contains 14 residues. V was pared by 3 bases and J by 1 base, with 1 base of the junction left unmatched. The CDR3 sequence: CASSLDRVQETQYF. Written as DNA, the CDR3 is TGTGCCAGCAGTTTGGACAGGGTCCAAGAGACCCAGTACTTC.

This sequence joins TRBV7-8 and TRBJ2-3, with TRBD1 matching over 7 bases. The V gene end was trimmed by 5 bases and the J gene end by 1 base; junction bases not matched to a gene: 15. The CDR3 covers 18 residues. The germline V gene has CDR1 SGHVS and CDR2 FQNEAQ. CDR3 sequence (DNA): TGTGCCAGCAGCCGACGGGACAGACCCACAGCTGGCACAGATACGCAGTATTTT. Encoded protein: CASSRRDRPTAGTDTQYF.

This rearrangement joins TRBV5-4 to TRBJ2-7; no reliable D call. The CDR3 runs 13 residues. V was shortened by 4 bases and J by 0 bases, with 8 bases between the two germline ends. CDR1 is SGHNT, CDR2 YYREEE, per germline (reference sequence). The CDR3 protein is CASSPRPSYEQYF. The CDR3 bases are TGTGCCAGCAGCCCCCGTCCCTCCTACGAGCAGTACTTC.

In this sample, this clone turned up once. This chain joins TRBV2 and TRBJ1-1; D remains ambiguous. With 3 bases removed from V and 11 bases from J, the gap between germline ends came to 13 bases. The germline CDR1 and CDR2 sequences are SNHLY and FYNNEI. The length of the CDR3 is 12 residues. The CDR3 here is CASSDLPPDAFF. CDR3 DNA: TGTGCCAGCAGTGATCTCCCTCCGGACGCTTTCTTT.

This chain joins TRBV27 and TRBJ1-2; D may be TRBD1 (5 bases). CDR1 and CDR2 from the germline V gene are MNHEY and SMNVEV (reference sequence). V was clipped by 7 bases and J by 0 bases, with 12 bases between them. This CDR3 contains 14 residues. The CDR3 nucleotides are TGTGCCAGCAACCCTTGGGGACCTAACTATGGCTACACCTTC. It yields the protein CASNPWGPNYGYTF.